The 32 T cell receptor beta chains listed next were all sequenced from one sample in a study of shared clonotypes between healthy human individuals. In the naive CD8 group, cells lacked CD45RO and were positively selected for CCR7, so terminally differentiated effector memory CD45RA+ cells were left out. The data were produced by immunoSEQ multiplex PCR, yet TCRdb's version contains in-frame clones alone and is incomplete. This sample carries approximately 720,000 clones, about 90% of them seen once, and the ten largest clones take approximately 24%. Sample: naive CD8+ T cells sorted from blood. The receptors shown here come from a man between 25 and 39 years old in good health.

This rearrangement joins TRBV27 to TRBJ2-7; 13 nucleotides match TRBD2. Germline CDR1 and CDR2: MNHEY and SMNVEV (reference sequence). The CDR3 runs to 16 residues. The V gene end was trimmed by 2 bases and the J gene end by 5 bases; junction bases not matched to a gene: 6. The CDR3 nucleotides are TGTGCCAGCAGTTTAGGGACTAGCGGGAAGTTCCACGAGCAGTACTTC. Its protein product is CASSLGTSGKFHEQYF.

The chain is built from TRBV4-3 and TRBJ2-3; D is unresolved. This CDR3 contains 15 residues. Trimming left V 4 bases short and J 1 base short, with 12 bases between. CDR1 is LGHNA and CDR2 is YSLEER in the germline V gene. The CDR3 DNA sequence: TGCGCCAGCAGCCGAGCTAGGGCGGGCACAGATACGCAGTATTTT. Translating it yields CASSRARAGTDTQYF.

This clone occurred once. V and J are TRBV7-2 and TRBJ2-5; possible D gene TRBD2, 6 bases. Germline V lookup: CDR1 SGHTA, CDR2 FQGNSA. With 4 bases removed from V and 5 bases from J, the gap between germline ends came to 20 bases. The CDR3 has 16 residues. This CDR3 is CASSYLAGGPTETQYF. In nucleotides, the CDR3 is TGTGCCAGCAGCTACCTAGCTGGAGGGCCTACTGAGACCCAGTACTTC. The complete variable domain, with remaining parts taken from reference TRBV7-2 and TRBJ2-5, reads GAGVSQSPSNKVTEKGKDVELRCDPISGHTALYWYRQSLGQGLEFLIYFQGNSAPDKSGLPSDRFSAERTGGSVSTLTIQRTQQEDSAVYLCASSYLAGGPTETQYFGPGTRLLVL.

The V gene is TRBV27, the J gene TRBJ2-1; weak D call: TRBD1 (5 bases). Between the trimmed V and J ends, which lost 8 bases and 1 base, there was a span of 15 bases. There are 15 residues in the CDR3. Germline CDR1 and CDR2: MNHEY and SMNVEV (reference sequence). The CDR3 here is CASGFIDSSYNEQFF. CDR3 DNA: TGTGCCAGCGGATTTATTGACAGTTCCTACAATGAGCAGTTCTTC.

The CDR3 spells CASSHSRSGTANTGELFF. The CDR3 DNA sequence: TGTGCCAGCAGCCATTCCAGGAGCGGGACAGCGAACACCGGGGAGCTGTTTTTT. V and J are TRBV11-2 and TRBJ2-2; D could derive from TRBD1 or TRBD2 (7 bases each). Germline V gene lookup returns CDR1 SGHAT and CDR2 FQNNGV. The CDR3 has 18 residues. Trimming cost V 5 bases and J 0 bases, with 19 bases left between them.

The V and J genes are TRBV7-9 and TRBJ1-2; D may be TRBD1 (6 bases). Germline V lookup: CDR1 SEHNR, CDR2 FQNEAQ (reference sequence). V shed 4 bases and J shed 7 bases, with 16 bases lying between them. CDR3 length: 14 amino acids. The CDR3 loop reads CASSSSARGGGYTF. The CDR3 DNA sequence: TGTGCCAGCAGCTCCTCTGCGAGGGGGGGTGGCTACACCTTC.

J is TRBJ2-7 and V is TRBV19; TRBD1 matches at 9 bases. V lost 4 bases, J lost 3 bases, and 13 bases stayed unmatched. CDR1 is LNHDA, CDR2 SQIVND, per germline (reference sequence). This CDR3 has 17 residues. The CDR3 coding sequence is TGTGCCAGTAGTAACCTTCGACAGGGGGACCTTCTCTACGAGCAGTACTTC. It codes for CASSNLRQGDLLYEQYF.

The chain recombines TRBV7-8 with TRBJ2-3, with D possibly TRBD1 on 5 matching bases. Per germline, CDR1 SGHVS and CDR2 FQNEAQ. The CDR3 covers 13 residues. V gave up 7 bases and J gave up 5 bases, with 13 bases separating them. The CDR3 coding sequence is TGTGCCAGCACCAAAAGGGGCGGAGATACGCAGTATTTT. This translates into CASTKRGGDTQYF.

The chain couples TRBV7-8 to TRBJ2-3; D is unclear. CDR1 is SGHVS and CDR2 is FQNEAQ in the germline V gene. The V gene lost 3 bases and the J gene lost 0 bases, with 1 base spanning the gap. The CDR3 extends over 12 amino acids. The CDR3 protein is CASSFSTDTQYF. CDR3 bases: TGTGCCAGCAGCTTTAGCACAGATACGCAGTATTTT.

V is TRBV15 and J is TRBJ2-1; a weak D match, TRBD2 (5 bases). The CDR3 loop spans 16 amino acids. Per the germline V gene, CDR1 is LNHNV and CDR2 is YYDKDF (reference sequence). The ends were cut back, 5 bases at V and 0 bases at J, with 14 bases in the middle. This chain's CDR3 is CATSGVRGSSYNEQFF. CDR3 bases: TGTGCCACCAGCGGAGTACGGGGTAGCTCCTACAATGAGCAGTTCTTC.

The V gene is TRBV30, the J gene TRBJ2-7; the match to TRBD1 covers 7 bases. CDR1 GTSNPN and CDR2 SVGIG come from the germline V gene (reference sequence). The CDR3 has 13 residues. V lost 1 base, J lost 7 bases, and 7 bases stayed unmatched. The CDR3 sequence is CAWSAGQDREQYF. The CDR3 DNA is TGTGCCTGGAGTGCTGGACAGGATAGGGAGCAGTACTTC. Combining the CDR3 with reference TRBV30 and TRBJ2-7 gives the whole variable domain SQTIHQWPATLVQPVGSPLSLECTVEGTSNPNLYWYRQAAGRGLQLLFYSVGIGQISSEVPQNLSASRPQDRQFILSSKKLLLSDSGFYLCAWSAGQDREQYFGPGTRLTVT.

The chain couples TRBV11-2 to TRBJ2-1; D may be TRBD2 (5 bases). The CDR3 consists of 14 residues. V shed 2 bases and J shed 6 bases, with 11 bases lying between them. Germline-derived CDR1 and CDR2 are SGHAT and FQNNGV. DNA of the CDR3: TGTGCCAGCAGCTTAAATACTAGGTTCAATGAGCAGTTCTTC. Its translation is CASSLNTRFNEQFF.

CDR3: CSVEDLTNPRTDTQYF. In nucleotides, the CDR3 is TGCAGCGTTGAAGATCTGACAAACCCGAGGACAGATACGCAGTATTTT. The V gene is TRBV29-1, the J gene TRBJ2-3; no firm D call. Germline V gives CDR1 SQVTM, CDR2 ANQGSEA. The CDR3 consists of 16 residues. Trimming left V 0 bases short and J 3 bases short, with 16 bases between.

The chain couples TRBV27 to TRBJ2-2; the match to TRBD2 covers 8 bases. The V and J ends lost 0 bases and 0 bases, in that order; junction bases with no gene match: 9. CDR3 size: 19 residues. Germline V gene lookup returns CDR1 MNHEY and CDR2 SMNVEV (reference sequence). The DNA of the CDR3 is TGTGCCAGCAGTTTATCTTCGGGGGGGGGAACCCCGAACACCGGGGAGCTGTTTTTT. This codes for CASSLSSGGGTPNTGELFF.

This clone was recorded a few times. Within the sample, other DNA sequences also encode this same CDR3. The chain links TRBV9 to TRBJ2-1; D remains unclear. CDR3 length: 12 residues. The V end was cut by 4 bases, the J end by 2 bases, with 4 bases between. Germline V CDR1 and CDR2: SGDLS, YYNGEE. CDR3 sequence (DNA): TGTGCCAGCAGCCTAACCTACAATGAGCAGTTCTTC. Translated: CASSLTYNEQFF.

The J gene is TRBJ2-7, the V gene TRBV4-1, with TRBD2 matching 7 bases. CDR1 MGHRA and CDR2 YSYEKL come from the germline V gene. Unmatched junction bases numbered 9, after V lost 2 bases and J lost 2 bases. The CDR3 loop spans 16 amino acids. The DNA of the CDR3 is TGCGCCAGCAGCCAAAGATCAGGACTAGGGGCCTACGAGCAGTACTTC. Translating it yields CASSQRSGLGAYEQYF.

The V and J genes are TRBV4-3 and TRBJ2-2; D call uncertain. Germline V gene data show CDR1 as LGHNA and CDR2 as YSLEER. Deletions cut 6 bases from V and 7 bases from J, with 9 bases between. This CDR3 region has 12 residues. The CDR3 nucleotides read TGCGCCAGCAGATCATTAGGCGGGGAGCTGTTTTTT. Its protein product is CASRSLGGELFF.

The chain links TRBV5-1 to TRBJ2-1; TRBD2 matches at 8 bases. Germline loops: CDR1 SGHRS, CDR2 YFSETQ. The V segment lost 8 bases and the J segment 5 bases; nucleotides outside the gene matches: 9. The CDR3 spans 14 residues. CDR3 nucleotide sequence: TGCGCCAGTACACCCAGCGGGAGACACAATGAGCAGTTCTTC. It translates to CASTPSGRHNEQFF.

The chain carries TRBV4-1 and TRBJ2-1; TRBD2 might be the D (5 bases). This CDR3 spans 17 amino acids. Germline CDR1 is MGHRA and CDR2 is YSYEKL. V lost 0 bases to trimming and J lost 2 bases, with 14 bases between them. CDR3: CASSQDPASGPYNEQFF. For the CDR3, the DNA is TGCGCCAGCAGCCAAGATCCCGCGAGCGGTCCCTACAATGAGCAGTTCTTC.

J is TRBJ2-1 and V is TRBV11-2; a possible D gene is TRBD1 (5 bases). Germline V gives CDR1 SGHAT, CDR2 FQNNGV. The CDR3 extends over 14 amino acids. Trimming removed 0 bases at V and 8 bases at J, with 11 bases between. CDR3: CASSLEQVGDEQFF. The CDR3 bases are TGTGCCAGCAGCTTAGAACAGGTTGGTGATGAGCAGTTCTTC.

The chain is built from TRBV19 and TRBJ2-1; possibly TRBD1 for D (6 bases). The CDR3 is 15 amino acids. Germline V gene lookup returns CDR1 LNHDA and CDR2 SQIVND (reference sequence). V was cut by 6 bases and J by 3 bases, with 15 bases left in between. CDR3 DNA: TGTGCCAGTAGGCACGGACAGTTCCTCTACAATGAGCAGTTCTTC. Its protein is CASRHGQFLYNEQFF. The entire variable domain, with the rest obtained from reference TRBV19 and TRBJ2-1, is as follows: DGGITQSPKYLFRKEGQNVTLSCEQNLNHDAMYWYRQDPGQGLRLIYYSQIVNDFQKGDIAEGYSVSREKKESFPLTVTSAQKNPTAFYLCASRHGQFLYNEQFFGPGTRLTVL.

This clone is a singleton in its sample. This sequence joins TRBV27 and TRBJ2-1; possibly TRBD2 for D (6 bases). The germline V and J ends were trimmed by 8 bases and 6 bases, with 17 bases remaining between them. This CDR3 comprises 14 residues. Germline values: CDR1 MNHEY, CDR2 SMNVEV (reference sequence). CDR3 sequence (DNA): TGTGCCAGCGGGCAATCCGGGACTGGCAATGAGCAGTTCTTC. Amino acids: CASGQSGTGNEQFF.

The V call is TRBV10-3, the J call TRBJ2-5; no clear D. The CDR3 covers 13 residues. Germline V lookup: CDR1 ENHRY, CDR2 SYGVKD. Trimming pared 6 bases from V and 2 bases from J, leaving 10 bases between. In DNA, the CDR3 is TGTGCCATCAGCCCAGAGTCACAAGAGACCCAGTACTTC. Encoded protein: CAISPESQETQYF.

This chain connects TRBV4-3 to TRBJ2-5; a weak D match, TRBD2 (6 bases). The CDR3 has 17 amino acids. Per germline, CDR1 LGHNA and CDR2 YSLEER. V lost 0 bases and J 0 bases, leaving 14 bases between the germline ends. CDR3: CASSQDWWRGDQETQYF. CDR3 in DNA: TGCGCCAGCAGCCAAGATTGGTGGAGGGGAGACCAAGAGACCCAGTACTTC.

This clone was picked up one time. The V call is TRBV4-1, the J call TRBJ2-7; 7 bases align to TRBD2. The germline V gene encodes CDR1 MGHRA and CDR2 YSYEKL. V was pared by 4 bases and J by 2 bases, with 20 bases of the junction left unmatched. This CDR3 is 19 amino acids long. In nucleotides, the CDR3 is TGCGCCAGCAGCCGTATCACACCCCGGGGGGTCCCAATTACCTACGAGCAGTACTTC. Amino acid sequence: CASSRITPRGVPITYEQYF.

The genes are TRBV4-1 and TRBJ2-1; 7 positions match TRBD2. The CDR3 extends over 15 amino acids. Losses at the gene ends were 1 base for V and 3 bases for J; bases not matched to a gene: 3. CDR1 is MGHRA and CDR2 is YSYEKL in the germline V gene. The CDR3 sequence is CASSQVASGYNEQFF. The CDR3 coding sequence is TGCGCCAGCAGCCAAGTAGCTAGCGGCTACAATGAGCAGTTCTTC.

The rearrangement uses TRBV11-3 and TRBJ2-2; 9 bases map to TRBD1. V was pared by 4 bases and J by 1 base, with 7 bases of the junction left unmatched. The length of the CDR3 is 17 residues. Germline V gene lookup returns CDR1 SGHNT and CDR2 YENEEA. The CDR3 here is CASSSPLDRGNTGELFF. The CDR3 bases are TGTGCCAGCAGCTCGCCCCTGGACAGGGGGAACACCGGGGAGCTGTTTTTT. The full variable domain, completed using reference TRBV11-3 and TRBJ2-2, is EAGVVQSPRYKIIEKKQPVAFWCNPISGHNTLYWYLQNLGQGPELLIRYENEEAVDDSQLPKDRFSAERLKGVDSTLKIQPAELGDSAVYLCASSSPLDRGNTGELFFGEGSRLTVL.

This sequence joins TRBV2 and TRBJ1-4, with 7 nucleotides matching TRBD1. V trimming: 5 bases; J trimming: 1 base; junction bases outside the gene matches: 10. The CDR3 consists of 17 residues. Germline V gives CDR1 SNHLY, CDR2 FYNNEI. CDR3 bases: TGTGCCAGCAGTACGTCCGGCAGGGGGAGAACTAATGAAAAACTGTTTTTT. Its protein is CASSTSGRGRTNEKLFF.

This chain links TRBV9 with TRBJ2-5; the match to TRBD2 covers 7 bases. The junction had 7 bases not matched to a gene; V was cut back by 3 bases and J by 5 bases. Germline-derived CDR1 and CDR2 are SGDLS and YYNGEE. This CDR3 contains 14 residues. DNA of the CDR3: TGTGCCAGCAGCGAGAGCGGGATGGTGGAGACCCAGTACTTC. This translates into CASSESGMVETQYF.

The chain joins TRBV5-4 to TRBJ2-1; D gene ambiguous. The CDR3 is 14 amino acids. The ends were cut back, 3 bases at V and 5 bases at J, with 12 bases in the middle. Germline V lookup: CDR1 SGHNT, CDR2 YYREEE (reference sequence). CDR3 nucleotide sequence: TGTGCCAGCAGCTCTAAGGGTGGACACAATGAGCAGTTCTTC. Amino acid sequence: CASSSKGGHNEQFF.

The chain recombines TRBV29-1 with TRBJ1-2, with unresolved D. The CDR3 is 13 amino acids. CDR1 SQVTM and CDR2 ANQGSEA come from the germline V gene. The V end lost 8 bases, the J end lost 1 base, and 14 bases lay between the germline ends. The CDR3 spells CSRPYGFNYGYTF. The CDR3 nucleotides read TGCAGCCGCCCATATGGATTTAACTATGGCTACACCTTC.

The genes are TRBV7-2 and TRBJ2-5; 8 bases are shared with TRBD1. V trimming: 1 base; J trimming: 1 base; junction bases outside the gene matches: 5. This CDR3 has 16 amino acids. CDR1 SGHTA and CDR2 FQGNSA come from the germline V gene. DNA of the CDR3: TGTGCCAGCAGCTTAGACAGGGGGAGAATCCAAGAGACCCAGTACTTC. Translating gives CASSLDRGRIQETQYF. The full variable domain, with the rest looked up from reference TRBV7-2 and TRBJ2-5, is GAGVSQSPSNKVTEKGKDVELRCDPISGHTALYWYRQSLGQGLEFLIYFQGNSAPDKSGLPSDRFSAERTGGSVSTLTIQRTQQEDSAVYLCASSLDRGRIQETQYFGPGTRLLVL.